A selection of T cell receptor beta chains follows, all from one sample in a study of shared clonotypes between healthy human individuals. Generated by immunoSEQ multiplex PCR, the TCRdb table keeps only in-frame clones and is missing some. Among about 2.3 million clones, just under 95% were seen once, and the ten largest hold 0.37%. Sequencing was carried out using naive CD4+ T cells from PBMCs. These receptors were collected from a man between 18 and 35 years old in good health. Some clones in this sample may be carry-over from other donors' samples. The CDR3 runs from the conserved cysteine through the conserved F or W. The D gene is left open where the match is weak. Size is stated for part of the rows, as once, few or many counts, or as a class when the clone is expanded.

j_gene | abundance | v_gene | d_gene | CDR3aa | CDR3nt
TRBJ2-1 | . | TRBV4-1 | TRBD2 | CASSQEFPTSGSGNEQFF | TGCGCCAGCAGCCAAGAGTTTCCAACTAGCGGGAGTGGGAATGAGCAGTTCTTC
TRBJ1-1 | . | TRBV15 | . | CATTGAGRTEAFF | TGTGCCACGACGGGAGCGGGACGGACTGAAGCTTTCTTT
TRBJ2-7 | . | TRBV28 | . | CASSPLGRGGYEQYF | TGTGCCAGCAGTCCACTCGGCAGGGGGGGGTACGAGCAGTACTTC
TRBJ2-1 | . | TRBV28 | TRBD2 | CASSSPAGGNNNEQFF | TGTGCCAGCAGTTCACCAGCGGGAGGCAATAACAATGAGCAGTTCTTC
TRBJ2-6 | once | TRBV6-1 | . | CASSEQQLPSGANVLTF | TGTGCCAGCAGTGAACAGCAGCTACCCTCTGGGGCCAACGTCCTGACTTTC
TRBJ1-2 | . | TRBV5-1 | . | CASKDLGGTSYGYTF | TGCGCCAGCAAGGACCTCGGGGGTACGAGCTATGGCTACACCTTC
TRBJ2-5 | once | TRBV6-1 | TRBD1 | CASSEAAGTGYQETQYF | TGTGCCAGCAGTGAAGCAGCCGGGACAGGGTACCAAGAGACCCAGTACTTC
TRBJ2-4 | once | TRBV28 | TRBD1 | CASSRLDRGNIQYF | TGTGCCAGCAGCCGCCTCGACAGGGGAAACATTCAGTACTTC
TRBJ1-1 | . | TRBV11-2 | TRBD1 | CASSLLYQGAVGGTEAFF | TGTGCCAGCAGCTTACTTTATCAGGGGGCCGTTGGGGGCACTGAAGCTTTCTTT
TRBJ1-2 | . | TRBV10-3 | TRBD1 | CAISVRTGGYISGYTF | TGTGCCATCAGTGTCCGGACAGGGGGCTATATTAGTGGCTACACCTTC
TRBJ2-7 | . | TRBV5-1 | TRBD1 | CASSRSTGGDSYEQYF | TGCGCCAGCAGCCGGAGTACAGGGGGCGACTCCTACGAGCAGTACTTC
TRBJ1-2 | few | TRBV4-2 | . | CASSQGRAGEDYGYTF | TGTGCCAGCAGCCAAGGGAGGGCAGGGGAAGACTATGGCTACACCTTC
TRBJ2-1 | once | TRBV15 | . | CATKSATGSYNEQFF | TGTGCCACGAAGAGTGCCACGGGCTCCTACAATGAGCAGTTCTTC
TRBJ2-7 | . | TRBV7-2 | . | CASSLASTGASSYEQYF | TGTGCCAGCAGCTTAGCTTCCACGGGCGCTAGCTCCTACGAGCAGTACTTC
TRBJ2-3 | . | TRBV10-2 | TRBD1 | CASSEPGQGGDTQYF | TGCGCCAGCAGTGAGCCAGGACAGGGCGGAGATACGCAGTATTTT
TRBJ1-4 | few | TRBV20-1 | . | CSAAGDEKLFF | TGCAGTGCGGCGGGTGATGAAAAACTGTTTTTT
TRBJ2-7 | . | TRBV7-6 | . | CASKDGTRDEQYF | TGTGCCAGCAAGGATGGAACAAGAGACGAGCAGTACTTC
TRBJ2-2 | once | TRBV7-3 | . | CASSQQALTNTGELFF | TGTGCCAGCAGCCAACAGGCGCTTACGAACACCGGGGAGCTGTTTTTT
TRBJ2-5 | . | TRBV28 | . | CASSGSQETQYF | TGTGCCAGCAGTGGCTCGCAAGAGACCCAGTACTTC
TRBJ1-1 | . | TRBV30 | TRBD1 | CAWGVNRGNTEAFF | TGTGCCTGGGGTGTAAACAGGGGTAACACTGAAGCTTTCTTT
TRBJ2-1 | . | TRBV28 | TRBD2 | CASRRGTSEQFF | TGTGCCAGCAGGCGGGGGACTAGTGAGCAGTTCTTC
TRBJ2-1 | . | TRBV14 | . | CASSQRGTPFF | TGTGCCAGCAGCCAACGGGGGACCCCATTCTTC
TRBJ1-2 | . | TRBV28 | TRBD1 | CASSLNRGLWYGYTF | TGTGCCAGCAGTTTAAACAGGGGTTTATGGTATGGCTACACCTTC
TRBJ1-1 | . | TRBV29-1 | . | CSVEVGQSTEAFF | TGCAGCGTTGAAGTTGGACAGAGCACTGAAGCTTTCTTT
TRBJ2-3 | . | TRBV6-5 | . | CASSYSQGLREYF | TGTGCCAGCAGTTACAGCCAGGGACTTAGGGAGTATTTT
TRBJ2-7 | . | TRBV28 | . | CASTRTWGGPWEQYF | TGTGCCAGCACACGTACCTGGGGGGGGCCGTGGGAGCAGTACTTC
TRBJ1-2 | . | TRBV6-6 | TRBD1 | CASLDGGQGAQGYTF | TGTGCCAGCCTCGACGGGGGACAGGGGGCGCAAGGCTACACCTTC
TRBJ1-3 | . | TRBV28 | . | CASSRREAGNTIYF | TGTGCCAGCAGTAGAAGGGAAGCTGGAAACACCATATATTTT
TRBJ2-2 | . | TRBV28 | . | CASSSSRVAGELFF | TGTGCCAGCAGTTCGAGTAGGGTGGCTGGGGAGCTGTTTTTT
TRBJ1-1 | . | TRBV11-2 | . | CASSFPLMNTEAFF | TGTGCCAGCAGCTTTCCCCTAATGAACACTGAAGCTTTCTTT
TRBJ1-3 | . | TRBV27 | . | CASSFSASGNTIYF | TGTGCCAGCAGTTTTTCAGCCTCTGGAAACACCATATATTTT
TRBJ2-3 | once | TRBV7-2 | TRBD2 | CASSLGLAGPSTDTQYF | TGTGCCAGCAGCTTAGGACTAGCGGGGCCTAGCACAGATACGCAGTATTTT
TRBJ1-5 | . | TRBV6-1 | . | CASSAVIRRGLNQPQHF | TGTGCCAGCAGTGCCGTAATTAGGCGGGGATTGAATCAGCCCCAGCATTTT
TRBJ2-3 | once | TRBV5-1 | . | CASSFLLGGVSTDTQYF | TGCGCCAGCAGCTTTCTCCTAGGAGGGGTAAGCACAGATACGCAGTATTTT
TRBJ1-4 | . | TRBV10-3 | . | CAISESRGVGEKLFF | TGTGCCATCAGTGAGTCGAGGGGGGTAGGCGAAAAACTGTTTTTT
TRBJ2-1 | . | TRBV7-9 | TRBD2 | CASSSSLGSGRLRDEQFF | TGTGCCAGCAGCTCTTCCCTTGGCAGCGGGAGGCTCCGGGATGAGCAGTTCTTC
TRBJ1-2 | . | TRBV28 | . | CTYLGTYGYTF | TGTACCTACTTGGGGACGTATGGCTACACCTTC
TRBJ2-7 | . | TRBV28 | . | CASRWGRGYEQYF | TGTGCCAGCAGGTGGGGCAGGGGTTACGAGCAGTACTTC
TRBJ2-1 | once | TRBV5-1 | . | CASSLIGGGDNEQFF | TGCGCCAGCAGCTTGATCGGGGGTGGAGACAATGAGCAGTTCTTC
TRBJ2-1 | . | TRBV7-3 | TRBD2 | CASSFLAGAGYNEQFF | TGTGCCAGCAGCTTCCTAGCGGGAGCGGGTTACAATGAGCAGTTCTTC